The next 17 T cell receptor beta chains were all read from a single sample in a study of T cell repertoires in cytomegalovirus infection. TCRdb reprocessed the reads via MiXCR and lists one record per CDR3 protein. The profile covers 300,000 to 400,000 distinct CDR3 sequences, with 9% to 9.5% appearing a single time and around 4% taken by the ten largest. Sequences were obtained from PBMCs. The receptors originated from a human donor in good health (CMV status not recorded). Some clones in this sample may be carry-over from other donors' samples.

This clonotype was detected ten times or more. The V and J genes are TRBV20-1 and TRBJ2-1; 9 nucleotides match TRBD2. From germline, CDR1 is DFQATT and CDR2 SNEGSKA (reference sequence). J lost 4 bases, V lost 0 bases, and 7 bases had no gene match. CDR3 length: 16 residues. CDR3: CSARDLAGGPYNEQFF. In DNA, the CDR3 is TGCAGTGCTAGAGATCTGGCGGGAGGGCCGTACAATGAGCAGTTCTTC.

This chain uses TRBV7-8 with TRBJ2-5, with unresolved D. Germline V lookup: CDR1 SGHVS, CDR2 FQNEAQ. CDR3 length: 13 residues. V gave up 6 bases and J gave up 4 bases, with 12 bases separating them. CDR3 coding DNA: TGTGCCAGCAGATTTAGTCCAGGAGAGACCCAGTACTTC. The encoded protein is CASRFSPGETQYF.

This clonotype was observed at least ten times. The V and J genes are TRBV7-2 and TRBJ2-1, with 7 bases matching TRBD2. Germline V gives CDR1 SGHTA, CDR2 FQGNSA. The CDR3 has 14 amino acids. The V segment lost 3 bases and the J segment 3 bases; nucleotides outside the gene matches: 2. CDR3 in DNA: TGTGCCAGCAGCTTGGGGGGGAGCTACAATGAGCAGTTCTTC. Translated: CASSLGGSYNEQFF.

This clonotype has a count of ten or more. The gene calls are TRBV7-3 and TRBJ2-1; 9 bases fit TRBD1. The CDR3 sequence is 15 residues long. Germline CDR1 is SGHTA and CDR2 is FQGTGA. V lost 5 bases and J lost 8; bases outside the gene matches: 10. The DNA for the CDR3 is TGTGCCAGCAGCGTGACAGGACAGGGGTGGGATGAGCAGTTCTTC. Its translation: CASSVTGQGWDEQFF.

This clonotype has more than one count but fewer than ten. The chain combines TRBV19 with TRBJ1-6, with D unresolved. Germline CDR1 is LNHDA and CDR2 is SQIVND (reference sequence). There are 13 residues in the CDR3. Trimming pared 3 bases from V and 7 bases from J, leaving 7 bases between. The CDR3 DNA sequence: TGTGCCAGTAGTATTCGGAGGAATTCACCCCTCCACTTT. This translates into CASSIRRNSPLHF.

The V call is TRBV27, the J call TRBJ2-1; D unresolved. The V end lost 4 bases, the J end lost 8 bases, and 15 bases lay between the germline ends. Germline V lookup: CDR1 MNHEY, CDR2 SMNVEV (reference sequence). This CDR3 is 14 amino acids long. In DNA form, the CDR3 reads TGTGCCAGCAGTTCTAGGAAGACCTTTGATGAGCAGTTCTTC. It translates to CASSSRKTFDEQFF.

This clonotype was detected a few times. The V gene is TRBV29-1, the J gene TRBJ2-2, with 14 nucleotides matching TRBD2. V was pared by 0 bases and J by 8 bases, with 8 bases of the junction left unmatched. CDR3 length: 17 residues. The germline gives CDR1 SQVTM, CDR2 ANQGSEA. The CDR3 DNA is TGCAGCGTTGAAGAACGAAAGGGACTAGCGGGAGTAGGGGAGCTGTTTTTT. It is translated as CSVEERKGLAGVGELFF.

This clonotype occurred a few times. The V gene is TRBV3-1, the J gene TRBJ2-1, with D perhaps matching TRBD2 (5 bases). There are 15 residues in the CDR3. V gave up 4 bases and J gave up 10 bases, with 20 bases separating them. Germline V gene sequence: CDR1 LGHDT, CDR2 YNNKEL (reference sequence). CDR3 sequence: CASSLLETVSGEQFF. The CDR3 DNA reads TGTGCCAGCAGCCTCCTCGAGACTGTATCGGGGGAGCAGTTCTTC.

The chain combines TRBV30 with TRBJ2-1, with D uncertain. V shed 2 bases and J shed 4 bases, with 9 bases lying between them. This CDR3 is built from 13 residues. From germline, CDR1 is GTSNPN and CDR2 SVGIG (reference sequence). The CDR3 region has the DNA TGTGCCTGGAGTCGCGGAGTATACAATGAGCAGTTCTTC. Protein: CAWSRGVYNEQFF.

In this sample, this clonotype turned up a few times. This chain uses TRBV28 with TRBJ2-5, with D unclear. This CDR3 comprises 14 residues. Trimming shortened V by 6 bases and J by 2 bases, and 13 bases separated the two germline ends. CDR1 is MDHEN, CDR2 SYDVKM, per germline. The CDR3 region has the DNA TGTGCCAGCAGGCCCGACGAGGCGCAAGAGACCCAGTACTTC. Protein: CASRPDEAQETQYF.

This chain links TRBV18 with TRBJ2-1, with D possibly matching TRBD1 (5 bases). In germline, CDR1 is KGHSH, CDR2 LQKENI. V shed 1 base and J shed 1 base, with 8 bases lying between them. The CDR3 contains 15 residues. The CDR3 DNA reads as TGTGCCAGCTCACCACGTGCAGGGTCCTACAATGAGCAGTTCTTC. Its translation: CASSPRAGSYNEQFF.

The J gene is TRBJ1-1, the V gene TRBV20-1; TRBD1 might be the D (5 bases). CDR3 length: 12 amino acids. Trimming took off 5 bases at V and 8 bases at J, with 15 bases between the two ends. Germline assignment: CDR1 DFQATT and CDR2 SNEGSKA (reference sequence). This CDR3 reads CSAERWGVEAFF. The CDR3 nucleotides read TGCAGTGCTGAAAGATGGGGGGTCGAAGCTTTCTTT.

The chain is built from TRBV20-1 and TRBJ2-3; D ambiguous. Germline-derived CDR1 and CDR2 are DFQATT and SNEGSKA (reference sequence). The CDR3 sequence is 14 residues long. V dropped 0 bases and J dropped 9 bases, with 16 bases sitting between them. The CDR3 region is CSARESTWVFTQYF. The CDR3 nucleotides are TGCAGTGCTAGAGAGAGTACATGGGTATTCACGCAGTATTTT.

The chain recombines TRBV2 with TRBJ1-6; 8 bases line up with TRBD1. The trim removed 8 bases at V and 6 bases at J, leaving 3 bases unmatched. Germline assignment: CDR1 SNHLY and CDR2 FYNNEI. The CDR3 covers 13 residues. CDR3 sequence: CASLDRVNSPLHF. CDR3 DNA: TGTGCCAGCCTGGACAGGGTTAATTCACCCCTCCACTTT. The full variable domain, in which reference TRBV2 and TRBJ1-6 provide the parts outside the CDR3, is EPEVTQTPSHQVTQMGQEVILRCVPISNHLYFYWYRQILGQKVEFLVSFYNNEISEKSEIFDDQFSVERPDGSNFTLKIRSTKLEDSAMYFCASLDRVNSPLHFGNGTRLTVT.

DNA for the CDR3: TGTGCCAGCAGTTTACGGGGGCGAGGCTACACCTTC. As protein: CASSLRGRGYTF. This chain connects TRBV12-3 or TRBV12-4 to TRBJ1-2, with a tentative D call TRBD1 (6 bases). This CDR3 is 12 amino acids long. Trimming removed 2 bases from V and 8 bases from J, with 9 bases in between.

The chain recombines TRBV6-6 with TRBJ2-7, with D hard to call. This CDR3 contains 14 residues. V lost 7 bases and J lost 7, with 20 bases in between. Germline V gene sequence: CDR1 MNHNY, CDR2 SVGAGI (reference sequence). The CDR3 nucleotides read TGTGCCAGCAAAACTACCAGCCTTTCGTGGGAGCAGTACTTC. Translating gives CASKTTSLSWEQYF.

Many counts were recorded for this clonotype. This chain connects TRBV7-2 to TRBJ1-1, with D maybe TRBD1 (6 bases). V was trimmed by 5 bases and J by 8 bases, leaving 15 bases between them. Germline V gene sequence: CDR1 SGHTA, CDR2 FQGNSA. This CDR3 comprises 13 residues. CDR3 bases: TGTGCCAGCAGCGCTACAGGGCTAAACGAAGCTTTCTTT. It yields the protein CASSATGLNEAFF.